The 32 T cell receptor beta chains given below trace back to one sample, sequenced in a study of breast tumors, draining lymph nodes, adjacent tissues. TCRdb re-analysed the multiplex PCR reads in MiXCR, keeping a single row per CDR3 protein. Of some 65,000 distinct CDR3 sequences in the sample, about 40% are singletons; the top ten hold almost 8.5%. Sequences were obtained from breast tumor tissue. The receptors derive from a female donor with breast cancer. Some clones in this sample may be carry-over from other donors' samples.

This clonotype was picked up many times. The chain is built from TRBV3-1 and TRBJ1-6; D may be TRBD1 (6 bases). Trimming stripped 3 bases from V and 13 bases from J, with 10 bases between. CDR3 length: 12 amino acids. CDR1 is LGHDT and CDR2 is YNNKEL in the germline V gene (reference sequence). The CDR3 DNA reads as TGTGCCAGCAGCCAGGGGACACCCCCCCTCCACTTT. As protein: CASSQGTPPLHF.

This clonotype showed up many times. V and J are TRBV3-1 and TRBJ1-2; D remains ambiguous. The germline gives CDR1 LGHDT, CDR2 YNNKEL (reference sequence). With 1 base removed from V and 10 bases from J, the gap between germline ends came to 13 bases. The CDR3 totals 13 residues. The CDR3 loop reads CASSQADGLLYTF. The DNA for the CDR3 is TGTGCCAGCAGCCAAGCAGACGGACTCCTCTACACCTTC.

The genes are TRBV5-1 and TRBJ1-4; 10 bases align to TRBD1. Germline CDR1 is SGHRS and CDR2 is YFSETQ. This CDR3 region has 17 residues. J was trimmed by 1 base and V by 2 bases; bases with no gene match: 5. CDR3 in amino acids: CASSFRDRGGTNEKLFF. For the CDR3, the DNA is TGCGCCAGCAGCTTCAGGGACAGGGGCGGAACTAATGAAAAACTGTTTTTT.

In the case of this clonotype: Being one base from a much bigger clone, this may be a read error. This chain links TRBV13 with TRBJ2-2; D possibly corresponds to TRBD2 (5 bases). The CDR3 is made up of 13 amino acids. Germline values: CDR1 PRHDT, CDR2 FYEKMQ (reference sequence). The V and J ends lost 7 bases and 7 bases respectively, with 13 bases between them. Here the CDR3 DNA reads TGTGCCAGCAAGCAGCCGGGAAGCGGGGAGCTGTTTTTT. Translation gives CASKQPGSGELFF.

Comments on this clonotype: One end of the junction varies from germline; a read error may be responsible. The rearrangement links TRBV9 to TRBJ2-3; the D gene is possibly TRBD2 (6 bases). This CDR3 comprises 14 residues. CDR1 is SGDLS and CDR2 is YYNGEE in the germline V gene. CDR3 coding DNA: TGCGACAGCAAGGAGGGAGAAGTCACAGATACGCAGTATTTT. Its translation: CDSKEGEVTDTQYF. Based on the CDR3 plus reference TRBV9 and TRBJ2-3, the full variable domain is DSGVTQTPKHLITATGQRVTLRCSPRSGDLSVYWYQQSLDQGLQFLIQYYNGEERAKGNILERFSAQQFPDLHSELNLSSLELGDSALYFCDSKEGEVTDTQYFGPGTRLTVL.

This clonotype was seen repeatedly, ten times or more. CDR3 residues: CASSFGAGGVYEQYF. CDR3 nucleotides: TGTGCCAGCAGTTTCGGGGCAGGGGGCGTCTACGAGCAGTACTTC. This chain joins TRBV12-3 or TRBV12-4 and TRBJ2-7, with 8 nucleotides matching TRBD1. The CDR3 length is 15 residues. J lost 3 bases, V lost 3 bases, and 7 bases had no gene match.

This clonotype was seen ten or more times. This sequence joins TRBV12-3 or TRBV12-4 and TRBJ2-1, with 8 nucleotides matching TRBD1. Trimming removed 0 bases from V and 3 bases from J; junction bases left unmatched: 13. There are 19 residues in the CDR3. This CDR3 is CASSLARAAGTGNYNEQFF. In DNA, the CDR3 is TGTGCCAGCAGTTTAGCTCGGGCTGCCGGGACAGGAAACTACAATGAGCAGTTCTTC.

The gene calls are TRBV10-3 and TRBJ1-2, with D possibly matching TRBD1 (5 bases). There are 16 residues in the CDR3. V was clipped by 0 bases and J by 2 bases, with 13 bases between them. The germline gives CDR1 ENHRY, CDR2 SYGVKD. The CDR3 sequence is CAISESTGGGNYGYTF. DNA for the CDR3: TGTGCCATCAGTGAGTCCACAGGCGGGGGGAACTATGGCTACACCTTC.

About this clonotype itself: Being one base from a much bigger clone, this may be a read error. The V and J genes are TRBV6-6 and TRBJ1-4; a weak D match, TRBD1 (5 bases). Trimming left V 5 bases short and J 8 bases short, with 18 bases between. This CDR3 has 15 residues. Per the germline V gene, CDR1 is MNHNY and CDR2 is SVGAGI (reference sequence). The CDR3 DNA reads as TGTGCCAGCAGTCACGGTCCAGGGAGATTCGAAAAACTGTTTTTT. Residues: CASSHGPGRFEKLFF.

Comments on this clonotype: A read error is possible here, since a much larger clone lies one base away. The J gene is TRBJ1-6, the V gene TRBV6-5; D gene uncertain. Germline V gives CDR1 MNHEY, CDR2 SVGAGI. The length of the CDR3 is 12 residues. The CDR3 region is CASSHSSGPLHF. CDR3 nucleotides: TGTGCCAGCAGTCACTCGAGCGGTCCCCTCCACTTT.

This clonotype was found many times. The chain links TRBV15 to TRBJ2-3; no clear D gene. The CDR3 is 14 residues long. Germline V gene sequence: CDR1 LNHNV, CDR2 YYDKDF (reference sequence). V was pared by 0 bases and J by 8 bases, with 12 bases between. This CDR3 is CATSRDDSWLTQYF. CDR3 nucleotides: TGTGCCACCAGCAGAGATGATTCCTGGCTTACGCAGTATTTT. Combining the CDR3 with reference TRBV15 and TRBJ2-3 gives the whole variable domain DAMVIQNPRYQVTQFGKPVTLSCSQTLNHNVMYWYQQKSSQAPKLLFHYYDKDFNNEADTPDNFQSRRPNTSFCFLDIRSPGLGDTAMYLCATSRDDSWLTQYFGPGTRLTVL.

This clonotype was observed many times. The CDR3 DNA is TGTGCCAGCAGTTATCGGTATCAGGGCTCGATCTCAGTCAATGAGCAGTTCTTC. It encodes CASSYRYQGSISVNEQFF. This rearrangement joins TRBV6-5 to TRBJ2-1; maybe TRBD1 (5 bases). The ends were cut back, 3 bases at V and 6 bases at J, with 24 bases in the middle. The length of the CDR3 is 18 residues. Germline V CDR1 and CDR2: MNHEY, SVGAGI.

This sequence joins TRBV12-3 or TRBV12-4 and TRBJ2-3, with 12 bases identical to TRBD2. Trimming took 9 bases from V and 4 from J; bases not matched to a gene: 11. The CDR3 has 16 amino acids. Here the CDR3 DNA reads TGTGCCAGTAGCCCTAGCGGGGGGGCGGGTGCAGATACGCAGTATTTT. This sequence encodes CASSPSGGAGADTQYF.

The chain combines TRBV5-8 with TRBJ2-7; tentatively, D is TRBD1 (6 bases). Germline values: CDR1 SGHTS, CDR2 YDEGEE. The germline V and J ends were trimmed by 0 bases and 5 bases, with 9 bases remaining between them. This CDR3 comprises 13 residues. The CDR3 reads CASSLGDTNEQYF. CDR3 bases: TGTGCCAGCAGCTTGGGGGACACCAACGAGCAGTACTTC.

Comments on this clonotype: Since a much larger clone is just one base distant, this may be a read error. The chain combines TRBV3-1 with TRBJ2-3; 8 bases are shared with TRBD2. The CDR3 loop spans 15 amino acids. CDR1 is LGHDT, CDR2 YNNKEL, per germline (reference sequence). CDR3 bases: TGTGCCATCAGCCGGACTAGCCTGTACACAGATACGCAGTATTTT. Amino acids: CAISRTSLYTDTQYF.

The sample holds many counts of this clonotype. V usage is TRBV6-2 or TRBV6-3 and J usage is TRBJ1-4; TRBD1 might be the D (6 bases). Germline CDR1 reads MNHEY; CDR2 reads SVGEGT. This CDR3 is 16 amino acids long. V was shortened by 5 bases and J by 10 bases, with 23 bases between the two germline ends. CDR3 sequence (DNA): TGTGCCAGCAGTGCCAACCCAAAACAGGGCGCCGGAAAACTGTTTTTT. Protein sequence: CASSANPKQGAGKLFF.

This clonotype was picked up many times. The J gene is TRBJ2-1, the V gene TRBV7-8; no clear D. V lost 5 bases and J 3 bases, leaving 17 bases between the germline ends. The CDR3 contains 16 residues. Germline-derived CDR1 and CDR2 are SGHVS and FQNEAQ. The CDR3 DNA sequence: TGTGCCAGCAGCCCCCCTGGTGGGAACAACTACAATGAGCAGTTCTTC. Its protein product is CASSPPGGNNYNEQFF.

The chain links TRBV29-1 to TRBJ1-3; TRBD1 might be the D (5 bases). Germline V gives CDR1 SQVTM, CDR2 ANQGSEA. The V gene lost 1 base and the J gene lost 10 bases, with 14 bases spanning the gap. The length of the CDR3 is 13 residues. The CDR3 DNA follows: TGCAGCGTTGAAGGGCAGGGCTCTCGGACCATATATTTT. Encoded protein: CSVEGQGSRTIYF.

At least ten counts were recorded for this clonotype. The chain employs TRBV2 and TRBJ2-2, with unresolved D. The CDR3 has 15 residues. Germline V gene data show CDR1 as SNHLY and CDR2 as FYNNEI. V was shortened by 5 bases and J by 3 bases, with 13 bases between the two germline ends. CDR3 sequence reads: CASSRTGADTGELFF. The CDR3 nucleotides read TGTGCCAGCAGTCGGACCGGCGCGGACACCGGGGAGCTGTTTTTT.

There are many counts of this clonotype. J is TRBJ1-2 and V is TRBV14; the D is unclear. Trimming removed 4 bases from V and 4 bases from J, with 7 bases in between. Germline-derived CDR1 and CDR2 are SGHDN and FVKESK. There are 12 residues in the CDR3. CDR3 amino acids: CASSPNAYGYTF. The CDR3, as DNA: TGTGCCAGCAGCCCCAACGCCTATGGCTACACCTTC.

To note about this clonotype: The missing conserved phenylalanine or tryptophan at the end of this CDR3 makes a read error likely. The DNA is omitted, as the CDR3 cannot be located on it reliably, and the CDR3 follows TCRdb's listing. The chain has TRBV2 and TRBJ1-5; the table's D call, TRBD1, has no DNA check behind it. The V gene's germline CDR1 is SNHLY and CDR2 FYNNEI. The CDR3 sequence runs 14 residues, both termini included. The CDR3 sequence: CASIGTGGKLYEHS.

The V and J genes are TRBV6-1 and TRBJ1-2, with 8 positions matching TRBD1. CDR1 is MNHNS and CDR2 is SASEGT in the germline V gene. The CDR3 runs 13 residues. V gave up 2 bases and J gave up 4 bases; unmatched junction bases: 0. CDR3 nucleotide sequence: TGTGCCAGCAGTGAAACAGGGGGCTATGGCTACACCTTC. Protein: CASSETGGYGYTF.

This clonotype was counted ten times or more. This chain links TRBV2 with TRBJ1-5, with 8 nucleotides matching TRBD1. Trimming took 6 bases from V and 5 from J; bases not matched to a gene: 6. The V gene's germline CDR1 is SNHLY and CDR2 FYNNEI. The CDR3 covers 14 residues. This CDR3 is CASSLTGADQPQHF. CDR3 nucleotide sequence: TGTGCCAGCAGCTTGACAGGGGCGGATCAGCCCCAGCATTTT.

The CDR3 is CSARDSRPGNTIYF. Written as DNA, the CDR3 is TGCAGTGCTAGAGACTCCAGGCCTGGAAACACCATATATTTT. The chain recombines TRBV20-1 with TRBJ1-3; D gene uncertain. The CDR3 is 14 amino acids. Germline CDR1 and CDR2: DFQATT and SNEGSKA (reference sequence). V was clipped by 0 bases and J by 2 bases, with 8 bases between them.

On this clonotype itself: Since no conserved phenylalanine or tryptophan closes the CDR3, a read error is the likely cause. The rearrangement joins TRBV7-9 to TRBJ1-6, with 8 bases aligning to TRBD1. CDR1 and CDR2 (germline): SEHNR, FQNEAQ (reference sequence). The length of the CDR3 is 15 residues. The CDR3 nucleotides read TGTGCCGGCAGCCTAACGGACAGGGTTAATTCACCCCTCCACCTT. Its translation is CAGSLTDRVNSPLHL.

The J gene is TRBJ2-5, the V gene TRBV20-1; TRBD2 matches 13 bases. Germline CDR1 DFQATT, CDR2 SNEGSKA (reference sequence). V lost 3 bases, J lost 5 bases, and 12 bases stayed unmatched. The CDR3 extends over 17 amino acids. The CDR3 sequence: CSASPLLAGGRRETQYF. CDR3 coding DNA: TGCAGTGCTAGTCCCTTACTAGCGGGGGGGCGGCGGGAGACCCAGTACTTC.

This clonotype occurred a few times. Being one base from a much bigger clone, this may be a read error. CDR3 DNA sequence: TGTGCCAGCAGCGAAGCGGGAGGCTCCTACGAGCAGTCCTTC. Its translation: CASSEAGGSYEQSF. The rearrangement links TRBV9 to TRBJ2-7; 9 bases match TRBD2. Germline V gives CDR1 SGDLS, CDR2 YYNGEE. CDR3 length: 14 residues.

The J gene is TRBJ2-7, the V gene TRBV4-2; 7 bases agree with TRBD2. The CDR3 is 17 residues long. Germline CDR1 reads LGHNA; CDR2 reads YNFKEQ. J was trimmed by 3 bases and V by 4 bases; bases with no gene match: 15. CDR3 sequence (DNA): TGTGCCAGCAGCCCTACTGACTCTTCCGGGAGGTTCTACGAGCAGTACTTC. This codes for CASSPTDSSGRFYEQYF.

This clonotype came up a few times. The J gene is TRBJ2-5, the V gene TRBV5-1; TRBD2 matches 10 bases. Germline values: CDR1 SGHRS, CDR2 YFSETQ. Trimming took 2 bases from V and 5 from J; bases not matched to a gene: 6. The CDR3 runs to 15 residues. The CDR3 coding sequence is TGCGCCAGCAGCTTAACACTAGCGGGGCACGAGACCCAGTACTTC. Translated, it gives CASSLTLAGHETQYF.

CDR3 bases: TGTGCCAGCAGCTCAAGAGGGAGCAGCTCCTACAATGAGCAGTTCTTC. Its protein is CASSSRGSSSYNEQFF. The chain combines TRBV11-3 with TRBJ2-1; a weak D match, TRBD2 (5 bases). Trimming removed 4 bases from V and 0 bases from J, with 13 bases in between. Germline loops: CDR1 SGHNT, CDR2 YENEEA. The CDR3 is made up of 16 amino acids.

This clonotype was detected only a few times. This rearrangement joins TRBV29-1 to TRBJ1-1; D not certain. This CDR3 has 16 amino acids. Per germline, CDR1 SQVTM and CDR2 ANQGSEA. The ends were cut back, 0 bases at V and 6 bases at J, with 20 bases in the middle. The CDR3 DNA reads TGCAGCGTTGAAGATCGTACGGCGCCGGGAACAGCTGAAGCTTTCTTT. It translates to CSVEDRTAPGTAEAFF.

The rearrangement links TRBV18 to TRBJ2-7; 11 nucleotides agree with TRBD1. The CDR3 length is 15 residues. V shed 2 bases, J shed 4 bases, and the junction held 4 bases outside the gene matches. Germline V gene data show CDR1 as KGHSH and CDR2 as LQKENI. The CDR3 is CASSPGTGGSYEQYF. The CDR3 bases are TGTGCCAGCTCACCAGGGACAGGGGGAAGTTACGAGCAGTACTTC.